The 29 T cell receptor beta chains in this list originate from one sample, sequenced in a study of beta chain features in type 1 diabetes. Study-level results: Shortening that was moderate but significant affected the TCRB CDR3s of Type 1 diabetes patients in all four CD4+ subsets.

As every portion of the isolated RNA was reverse transcribed, the sequencing read expressed TCRB transcripts. Clones were sequenced by immunoSEQ multiplex PCR, and TCRdb holds only the in-frame ones, with some missing. The repertoire holds 130,000 or so clones, with 9% as singletons. Which antigens these TCRs recognize remains unknown. Sequencing input: central memory CD4+ T cells from blood. These receptors all come from a young man with type 1 diabetes.

This clone has just a few counts. This chain links TRBV5-1 with TRBJ2-7; TRBD2 agrees at 10 bases. The germline CDR1 and CDR2 sequences are SGHRS and YFSETQ. The junction had 7 bases not matched to a gene; V was cut back by 4 bases and J by 3 bases. The CDR3 covers 15 residues. CDR3 bases: TGCGCCAGCAGCCCCGAGCGGGGGGGTAACTACGAGCAGTACTTC. The encoded protein is CASSPERGGNYEQYF. Using reference TRBV5-1 and TRBJ2-7 for the parts outside the CDR3, the full variable domain is KAGVTQTPRYLIKTRGQQVTLSCSPISGHRSVSWYQQTPGQGLQFLFEYFSETQRNKGNFPGRFSGRQFSNSRSEMNVSTLELGDSALYLCASSPERGGNYEQYFGPGTRLTVT.

The chain recombines TRBV11-2 with TRBJ2-2; perhaps TRBD2 as D (5 bases). CDR3 length: 14 residues. Germline V lookup: CDR1 SGHAT, CDR2 FQNNGV. V was shortened by 1 base and J by 5 bases, with 8 bases between the two germline ends. CDR3 residues: CASSLVGGTGELFF. DNA for the CDR3: TGTGCCAGCAGCTTAGTAGGAGGAACCGGGGAGCTGTTTTTT. The full variable domain, in which reference TRBV11-2 and TRBJ2-2 provide the parts outside the CDR3, is EAGVAQSPRYKIIEKRQSVAFWCNPISGHATLYWYQQILGQGPKLLIQFQNNGVVDDSQLPKDRFSAERLKGVDSTLKIQPAKLEDSAVYLCASSLVGGTGELFFGEGSRLTVL.

This clone has more than one count but fewer than ten. The chain has TRBV18 and TRBJ2-3; D remains ambiguous. There are 14 residues in the CDR3. Trimming stripped 3 bases from V and 0 bases from J, with 7 bases between. CDR1 and CDR2 from the germline V gene are KGHSH and LQKENI. CDR3: CASSPELSTDTQYF. The CDR3 DNA follows: TGTGCCAGCTCACCGGAGCTGAGCACAGATACGCAGTATTTT.

This clone was counted only a few times. This chain connects TRBV28 to TRBJ2-7, with D unresolved. Trimming shortened V by 2 bases and J by 4 bases, and 6 bases separated the two germline ends. Germline CDR1 MDHEN, CDR2 SYDVKM. The CDR3 extends over 12 amino acids. In nucleotides, the CDR3 is TGTGCCAGCAGTTTAACTGGTTACGAGCAGTACTTC. Protein product: CASSLTGYEQYF.

This clone has only a few counts. V usage is TRBV4-3 and J usage is TRBJ2-5; TRBD1 might be the D (5 bases). The end of the DNA fits TRBJ2-7 better, so the J call may be wrong. Germline loops: CDR1 LGHNA, CDR2 YSLEER. This CDR3 region has 13 residues. The CDR3 loop is CASSQDIQGEQYF. CDR3 in DNA: TGCGCCAGCAGCCAAGATATCCAGGGCGAGCAGTACTTC.

Only a few counts were recorded for this clone. The chain carries TRBV11-2 and TRBJ2-7, with 7 bases identical to TRBD2. V trimming: 5 bases; J trimming: 2 bases; junction bases outside the gene matches: 15. CDR1 and CDR2 (germline): SGHAT, FQNNGV. The CDR3 loop spans 17 amino acids. The CDR3, as DNA: TGTGCCAGCAGCAACCGACTCCGGGGGGAACCTACCTACGAGCAGTACTTC. Encoded protein: CASSNRLRGEPTYEQYF.

This clone appeared a few times. V gene TRBV7-2 combines with J gene TRBJ2-1; 9 bases line up with TRBD2. Germline-derived CDR1 and CDR2 are SGHTA and FQGNSA. V trimming: 3 bases; J trimming: 9 bases; junction bases outside the gene matches: 12. The CDR3 runs 16 residues. The CDR3 bases are TGTGCCAGCAGCTTGGGTGCACCGGGACTAGCAAGTGAGCAGTTCTTC. Translated, it gives CASSLGAPGLASEQFF.

The chain recombines TRBV9 with TRBJ2-5, with D perhaps matching TRBD2 (5 bases). The CDR3 is 16 amino acids. V lost 6 bases and J lost 4, with 22 bases in between. Per the germline V gene, CDR1 is SGDLS and CDR2 is YYNGEE. The CDR3 sequence: CASTSTGVGIGETQYF. In DNA, the CDR3 is TGTGCCAGCACCTCAACCGGGGTAGGGATTGGAGAGACCCAGTACTTC.

This clone was seen a handful of times. The gene calls are TRBV5-6 and TRBJ2-3, with D possibly TRBD1 on 6 matching bases. CDR1 SGHDT and CDR2 YYEEEE come from the germline V gene. This CDR3 is 15 amino acids long. Trimming shortened V by 4 bases and J by 0 bases, and 12 bases separated the two germline ends. The CDR3 DNA reads TGTGCCAGCAGCGGCCGGGACACCAGCACAGATACGCAGTATTTT. Translating it yields CASSGRDTSTDTQYF.

This clone was recorded a few times. The chain uses TRBV5-1 and TRBJ2-3, with 8 bases fitting TRBD1. CDR3 length: 14 residues. V lost 4 bases and J lost 6; bases outside the gene matches: 7. The V gene's germline CDR1 is SGHRS and CDR2 YFSETQ. CDR3 region: CASSTDRVLDTQYF. CDR3 DNA: TGCGCCAGCAGCACGGACAGGGTGTTGGATACGCAGTATTTT.

The genes are TRBV4-1 and TRBJ2-5, with TRBD1 matching over 9 bases. With V trimmed by 3 bases and J by 3 bases, 8 bases remained unmatched. Germline CDR1 MGHRA, CDR2 YSYEKL. The CDR3 has 16 residues. For the CDR3, the DNA is TGCGCCAGCAGCCATGCAAACCGGGACAGGGAAGAGACCCAGTACTTC. This gives the protein CASSHANRDREETQYF.

The chain is built from TRBV19 and TRBJ1-6; 9 bases match TRBD1. CDR1 is LNHDA, CDR2 SQIVND, per germline (reference sequence). The CDR3 is 13 amino acids. The ends lost 3 bases at V and 9 bases at J; junction bases unmatched: 0. The CDR3 coding sequence is TGTGCCAGTAGTATGGGACAGGGTTCACCCCTCCACTTT. Translating it yields CASSMGQGSPLHF.

This clone has just a few counts. The chain recombines TRBV11-2 with TRBJ2-5; no clear D. Deletions cut 2 bases from V and 0 bases from J, with 7 bases between. This CDR3 is 14 amino acids long. Germline values: CDR1 SGHAT, CDR2 FQNNGV. The CDR3: CASSLILNQETQYF. As DNA, the CDR3 is TGTGCCAGCAGCTTAATCCTAAACCAAGAGACCCAGTACTTC.

The chain uses TRBV9 and TRBJ1-1; possibly TRBD1 for D (5 bases). V was clipped by 0 bases and J by 6 bases, with 12 bases between them. This CDR3 spans 14 amino acids. The germline V gene has CDR1 SGDLS and CDR2 YYNGEE. This CDR3 reads CASSVGQSYAEAFF. In DNA, the CDR3 is TGTGCCAGCAGCGTAGGACAGTCTTATGCTGAAGCTTTCTTT.

V and J are TRBV7-2 and TRBJ2-5, with D perhaps TRBD2 (5 bases). CDR3 length: 14 residues. Trimming cost V 5 bases and J 5 bases, with 15 bases left between them. Germline CDR1 is SGHTA and CDR2 is FQGNSA. The CDR3 region is CASSPPGSYETQYF. DNA of the CDR3: TGTGCCAGCAGCCCCCCGGGATCCTATGAGACCCAGTACTTC. The whole variable domain, filled in from reference TRBV7-2 and TRBJ2-5, reads GAGVSQSPSNKVTEKGKDVELRCDPISGHTALYWYRQSLGQGLEFLIYFQGNSAPDKSGLPSDRFSAERTGGSVSTLTIQRTQQEDSAVYLCASSPPGSYETQYFGPGTRLLVL.

A single count supports this clone. V is TRBV11-2 and J is TRBJ2-7, with 9 bases aligning to TRBD1. The J segment lost 5 bases and the V segment lost 3 bases, leaving 14 bases of the junction unmatched. Germline CDR1 and CDR2: SGHAT and FQNNGV. This CDR3 is built from 17 residues. In nucleotides, the CDR3 is TGTGCCAGCAGCTTCCCGGGACAGGGCAGGGGGAGCCACGAGCAGTACTTC. Encoded protein: CASSFPGQGRGSHEQYF.

This clone was observed a handful of times. This rearrangement joins TRBV29-1 to TRBJ2-1; TRBD1 agrees at 8 bases. The CDR3 length is 12 residues. CDR1 and CDR2 (germline): SQVTM, ANQGSEA. V shed 7 bases and J 3 bases; nucleotides not matched to a gene: 2. CDR3 coding DNA: TGCAGCGGGGGACAGGTCTACAATGAGCAGTTCTTC. Translation: CSGGQVYNEQFF.

This clone has a handful of counts. This sequence joins TRBV9 and TRBJ2-1, with 10 bases that match TRBD2. The CDR3 contains 13 residues. V shed 3 bases and J 12 bases; nucleotides not matched to a gene: 6. Germline CDR1 reads SGDLS; CDR2 reads YYNGEE. The CDR3 loop reads CASSASLAGGQFF. The CDR3 nucleotides are TGTGCCAGCAGCGCCTCGTTAGCGGGGGGGCAGTTCTTC.

This clone was observed a few times. The chain employs TRBV5-1 and TRBJ2-2; D is ambiguous. Deletions cut 3 bases from V and 1 base from J, with 7 bases between. The CDR3 extends over 14 amino acids. Germline CDR1 reads SGHRS; CDR2 reads YFSETQ. CDR3 coding DNA: TGCGCCAGCAGCTCCTTCAGGAACACCGGGGAGCTGTTTTTT. Its translation: CASSSFRNTGELFF.

The genes are TRBV7-2 and TRBJ2-7; D gene ambiguous. The V gene lost 5 bases and the J gene lost 2 bases, with 10 bases spanning the gap. Per the germline V gene, CDR1 is SGHTA and CDR2 is FQGNSA. The CDR3 has 13 residues. CDR3 DNA: TGTGCCAGCAGCCCTCGACAAACCTACGAGCAGTACTTC. Translating gives CASSPRQTYEQYF.

This clone has a handful of counts. The gene calls are TRBV2 and TRBJ2-7; tentative D call: TRBD1 (6 bases). The CDR3 contains 12 residues. The V gene's germline CDR1 is SNHLY and CDR2 FYNNEI. Trimming stripped 6 bases from V and 3 bases from J, with 9 bases between. The CDR3 protein is CASRTGSYEQYF. As DNA, the CDR3 is TGTGCCAGCAGGACAGGCAGCTACGAGCAGTACTTC. Full variable domain (remainder filled in from reference TRBV2 and TRBJ2-7): EPEVTQTPSHQVTQMGQEVILRCVPISNHLYFYWYRQILGQKVEFLVSFYNNEISEKSEIFDDQFSVERPDGSNFTLKIRSTKLEDSAMYFCASRTGSYEQYFGPGTRLTVT.

The chain joins TRBV4-2 to TRBJ2-7, with 7 bases identical to TRBD1. CDR3 length equals 14 residues. Germline V gene data show CDR1 as LGHNA and CDR2 as YNFKEQ. With V trimmed by 4 bases and J by 5 bases, 8 bases remained unmatched. This CDR3 is CASSLTGNFDEQYF. In DNA form, the CDR3 reads TGTGCCAGCAGCCTGACAGGGAATTTCGACGAGCAGTACTTC.

This clone was observed a few times. The chain is built from TRBV6-6 and TRBJ2-7, with 7 bases lining up with TRBD1. Trimming removed 6 bases from V and 4 bases from J; junction bases left unmatched: 12. The CDR3 runs to 15 residues. CDR1 is MNHNY, CDR2 SVGAGI, per germline (reference sequence). CDR3: CASRDETGLSYEQYF. Here the CDR3 DNA reads TGTGCCAGCAGGGACGAGACAGGGCTTTCTTACGAGCAGTACTTC.

This clone was picked up many times. The V gene is TRBV28, the J gene TRBJ1-3, with 9 bases lining up with TRBD1. This CDR3 comprises 14 residues. The V segment lost 10 bases and the J segment 4 bases; nucleotides outside the gene matches: 8. In germline, CDR1 is MDHEN, CDR2 SYDVKM. The CDR3 here is CATQTGGRGNTIYF. The CDR3 DNA follows: TGTGCCACCCAAACAGGGGGCAGAGGAAACACCATATATTTT.

This chain joins TRBV9 and TRBJ2-7; unclear D gene. CDR3 length equals 14 residues. V lost 0 bases and J 1 base, leaving 8 bases between the germline ends. CDR1 is SGDLS, CDR2 YYNGEE, per germline. The CDR3 here is CASSVGAGSYEQYF. The CDR3 DNA reads TGTGCCAGCAGCGTAGGGGCTGGATCCTACGAGCAGTACTTC.

V is TRBV28 and J is TRBJ2-3, with a weak D call TRBD2 (7 bases). V gave up 3 bases and J gave up 3 bases, with 13 bases separating them. Germline CDR1 MDHEN, CDR2 SYDVKM. The CDR3 loop spans 15 amino acids. CDR3 coding DNA: TGTGCCAGCAGTTTCGGGGGGCCCCTTACAGATACGCAGTATTTT. Translation gives CASSFGGPLTDTQYF.

The table lists this clone with a few counts. The chain links TRBV18 to TRBJ2-2, with a tentative D call TRBD2 (5 bases). V was cut by 0 bases and J by 7 bases, with 12 bases left in between. The CDR3 runs to 15 residues. Germline CDR1 KGHSH, CDR2 LQKENI. The CDR3 region has the DNA TGTGCCAGCTCACCACCGGCCGGGAACTTCGGGGAGCTGTTTTTT. Translating it yields CASSPPAGNFGELFF.

The V and J genes are TRBV11-2 and TRBJ2-5; no reliable D call. The V gene lost 5 bases and the J gene lost 0 bases, with 4 bases spanning the gap. CDR3 size: 12 residues. Germline V CDR1 and CDR2: SGHAT, FQNNGV. CDR3 DNA sequence: TGTGCCAGCAGCCGGGACCAAGAGACCCAGTACTTC. This sequence encodes CASSRDQETQYF.

Only a few counts were recorded for this clone. V gene TRBV7-2 combines with J gene TRBJ1-2; D is perhaps TRBD1 (6 bases). The CDR3 runs to 14 residues. The V end was cut by 5 bases, the J end by 6 bases, with 16 bases between. Germline assignment: CDR1 SGHTA and CDR2 FQGNSA. The CDR3 DNA follows: TGTGCCAGCAGCATTACAGGGACATTCCATGGCTACACCTTC. This codes for CASSITGTFHGYTF.